These 20 T cell receptor beta chains were sequenced from one sample in a study of T cell responses to AZD1222 COVID-19 vaccine. Method: immunoSEQ multiplex PCR; TCRdb's copy keeps in-frame clones and lacks some. The sample shows around 110,000 clones, approximately 93% of them seen only once. Specimen: peripheral blood, collected on day 0 of AZD1222 vaccination. The receptors were gathered from an adult in good health.

The V gene is TRBV19, the J gene TRBJ2-7, with 14 bases fitting TRBD2. Germline CDR1 reads LNHDA; CDR2 reads SQIVND (reference sequence). This CDR3 spans 20 amino acids. The V segment lost 5 bases and the J segment 3 bases; nucleotides outside the gene matches: 18. The CDR3 reads CASSGTGTSGSPTQLYEQYF. DNA of the CDR3: TGTGCCAGTAGTGGAACCGGGACTAGCGGGAGTCCAACCCAACTCTACGAGCAGTACTTC.

V gene TRBV6-5 combines with J gene TRBJ1-1; no clear D gene. Per germline, CDR1 MNHEY and CDR2 SVGAGI. Trimming removed 2 bases from V and 1 base from J, with 5 bases in between. The CDR3 sequence is 13 residues long. CDR3 bases: TGTGCCAGCAGTTACCAAGAGAACACTGAAGCTTTCTTT. Protein product: CASSYQENTEAFF.

The rearrangement links TRBV7-2 to TRBJ2-6; 9 bases fit TRBD1. Looked up from germline, CDR1 is SGHTA and CDR2 is FQGNSA. The CDR3 covers 17 residues. The V segment lost 2 bases and the J segment 2 bases; nucleotides outside the gene matches: 4. The CDR3 here is CASSLTGGRAGANVLTF. DNA of the CDR3: TGTGCCAGCAGCTTAACAGGGGGCCGGGCTGGGGCCAACGTCCTGACTTTC.

This rearrangement joins TRBV27 to TRBJ2-7; 7 nucleotides agree with TRBD1. Germline CDR1 and CDR2: MNHEY and SMNVEV (reference sequence). The trim removed 5 bases at V and 4 bases at J, leaving 11 bases unmatched. This CDR3 has 15 amino acids. The CDR3 sequence: CASSARQGSLYEQYF. In DNA form, the CDR3 reads TGTGCCAGCAGTGCAAGACAGGGCAGTCTTTACGAGCAGTACTTC.

The gene calls are TRBV5-4 and TRBJ1-2, with 11 bases identical to TRBD1. The CDR3 contains 15 residues. Germline CDR1 and CDR2: SGHNT and YYREEE (reference sequence). With 4 bases clipped from V and 5 bases from J, the junction kept 7 bases outside the gene matches. CDR3 DNA sequence: TGTGCCAGCAGCGCCGGAGGGACAGGGGGGTATGGCTACACCTTC. It codes for CASSAGGTGGYGYTF. Full variable domain (remainder filled in from reference TRBV5-4 and TRBJ1-2): ETGVTQSPTHLIKTRGQQVTLRCSSQSGHNTVSWYQQALGQGPQFIFQYYREEENGRGNFPPRFSGLQFPNYSSELNVNALELDDSALYLCASSAGGTGGYGYTFGSGTRLTVV.

This chain links TRBV5-1 with TRBJ2-7; 9 positions match TRBD2. Per germline, CDR1 SGHRS and CDR2 YFSETQ. Trimming took 4 bases from V and 1 from J; bases not matched to a gene: 9. This CDR3 is built from 16 residues. Here the CDR3 reads CASSPIAGAFSYEQYF. The CDR3 region has the DNA TGCGCCAGCAGCCCGATAGCGGGAGCTTTTTCCTACGAGCAGTACTTC.

The CDR3 reads CASSLPLNTEAFF. CDR3 DNA: TGCGCCAGCAGTTTACCATTGAACACTGAAGCTTTCTTT. This chain links TRBV10-2 with TRBJ1-1; D call uncertain. The CDR3 is 13 amino acids. Trimming stripped 5 bases from V and 0 bases from J, with 7 bases between. Germline V lookup: CDR1 WSHSY, CDR2 SAAADI.

The chain uses TRBV24-1 and TRBJ2-5; D possibly corresponds to TRBD1 (5 bases). The CDR3 totals 16 residues. V was clipped by 5 bases and J by 1 base, with 16 bases between them. Germline lookup yields CDR1 KGHDR and CDR2 SFDVKD. CDR3 DNA sequence: TGTGCCACCAGTGCCCTAGGAACAGGATCCCAAGAGACCCAGTACTTC. Encoded protein: CATSALGTGSQETQYF.

The V call is TRBV3-1 (or the pseudogene TRBV3-2), the J call TRBJ1-2, with 12 bases aligning to TRBD1. CDR3 length: 15 residues. Germline CDR1 and CDR2: LGHDT and YNNKEL (reference sequence). V lost 4 bases and J lost 7; bases outside the gene matches: 7. CDR3 in amino acids: CASSPRGQGASGYTF. The CDR3 DNA sequence: TGTGCCAGCAGCCCCCGGGGACAGGGGGCCAGTGGCTACACCTTC.

V usage is TRBV5-4 and J usage is TRBJ2-1; D is possibly TRBD2 (6 bases). Germline lookup yields CDR1 SGHNT and CDR2 YYREEE (reference sequence). Trimming stripped 0 bases from V and 0 bases from J, with 10 bases between. This CDR3 has 16 residues. The CDR3 nucleotides read TGTGCCAGCAGCTTGGGCGGAGGGCGCTCCTACAATGAGCAGTTCTTC. It encodes CASSLGGGRSYNEQFF.

This chain connects TRBV2 to TRBJ2-5; possibly TRBD1 for D (5 bases). Trimming removed 7 bases from V and 0 bases from J, with 9 bases in between. Germline V gene lookup returns CDR1 SNHLY and CDR2 FYNNEI. This CDR3 region has 13 residues. DNA of the CDR3: TGTGCCAGCATGGGGCGGAACCAAGAGACCCAGTACTTC. As protein: CASMGRNQETQYF.

This chain links TRBV28 with TRBJ1-1; tentative D call: TRBD1 (6 bases). Trimming removed 8 bases at V and 2 bases at J, with 9 bases between. Germline CDR1 MDHEN, CDR2 SYDVKM. The CDR3 loop spans 12 amino acids. The CDR3 nucleotides are TGTGCCAGCGGACAGCAAAACACTGAAGCTTTCTTT. Its protein is CASGQQNTEAFF.

This chain connects TRBV7-9 to TRBJ2-2; D gene uncertain. The length of the CDR3 is 18 residues. Germline CDR1 SEHNR, CDR2 FQNEAQ (reference sequence). Trimming removed 3 bases at V and 2 bases at J, with 19 bases between. This CDR3 is CASSFTVLTTFNTGELFF. CDR3 bases: TGTGCCAGCAGCTTCACAGTTCTTACCACCTTCAACACCGGGGAGCTGTTTTTT.

This clone has a single count. CDR3 sequence reads: CATSRDRTDTEAFF. The CDR3 coding sequence is TGTGCCACCAGCAGAGATCGAACCGATACTGAAGCTTTCTTT. The genes are TRBV15 and TRBJ1-1; D is uncertain. Between the trimmed V and J ends, which lost 0 bases and 5 bases, there was a span of 10 bases. Germline V lookup: CDR1 LNHNV, CDR2 YYDKDF (reference sequence). The CDR3 runs 14 residues.

The rearrangement uses TRBV4-1 and TRBJ2-7, with D perhaps being TRBD1 or TRBD2 (5 bases each). CDR1 is MGHRA and CDR2 is YSYEKL in the germline V gene. This CDR3 contains 15 residues. V lost 0 bases, J lost 2 bases, and 11 bases lay in between. The CDR3 spells CASSQDDGTTYEQYF. The CDR3 coding sequence is TGCGCCAGCAGCCAAGATGACGGGACCACCTACGAGCAGTACTTC.

The chain uses TRBV19 and TRBJ1-1; maybe TRBD1 (6 bases). CDR1 LNHDA and CDR2 SQIVND come from the germline V gene (reference sequence). This CDR3 is built from 15 residues. Trimming stripped 3 bases from V and 1 base from J, with 12 bases between. DNA for the CDR3: TGTGCCAGTAGTATCCGGACAGACTCGAACACTGAAGCTTTCTTT. Encoded protein: CASSIRTDSNTEAFF.

The chain has TRBV28 and TRBJ1-5, with a tentative D call TRBD1 (5 bases). With 7 bases removed from V and 5 bases from J, the gap between germline ends came to 18 bases. The CDR3 extends over 15 amino acids. The germline V gene encodes CDR1 MDHEN and CDR2 SYDVKM. CDR3 loop: CASKKGTEGYQPQHF. The CDR3 DNA is TGTGCCAGCAAAAAAGGTACGGAGGGGTATCAGCCCCAGCATTTT.

The chain carries TRBV6-5 and TRBJ2-3; a possible D gene is TRBD2 (5 bases). The CDR3 loop spans 12 amino acids. Trimming took 6 bases from V and 7 from J, leaving 11 bases between them. Germline V lookup: CDR1 MNHEY, CDR2 SVGAGI. CDR3 protein: CASSLSGNTQYF. As DNA, the CDR3 is TGTGCCAGCAGCCTCTCGGGGAATACGCAGTATTTT.

J is TRBJ2-5 and V is TRBV6-5, with TRBD1 matching over 7 bases. CDR1 and CDR2 (germline): MNHEY, SVGAGI. Trimming cost V 6 bases and J 5 bases; bases outside gene matches: 9. This CDR3 has 14 amino acids. CDR3 nucleotides: TGTGCCAGCAGAGGGGGCTCGTTTACGGAGACCCAGTACTTC. Protein sequence: CASRGGSFTETQYF.

The rearrangement uses TRBV28 and TRBJ1-2; 8 bases are shared with TRBD1. V dropped 3 bases and J dropped 4; count of bases not matched to a gene: 4. Germline CDR1 MDHEN, CDR2 SYDVKM. CDR3 length equals 14 residues. CDR3 nucleotide sequence: TGTGCCAGCAGTTTGACAGGGGTTCGCTATGGCTACACCTTC. It translates to CASSLTGVRYGYTF.